Given below is one TCR beta chain in context. Its cognate antigen is unknown. This entry is derived from a study of T cell repertoires in cytomegalovirus infection. Study results and caveats: Clonotype analysis showed dominance of the ex vivo response by HLA-C-restricted CMV-specific TCR beta clonotypes.

A single record per CDR3 protein comes from TCRdb applying MiXCR to the reads. The data hold around 71,000 distinct CDR3 sequences, with 20% observed a single time. This CDR3 region has 14 residues. Germline V gene data show CDR1 as SGHVS and CDR2 as FQNEAQ. The chain recombines TRBV7-8 with TRBJ1-5; D unclear. This sample comprised CD8+ T cells from cultured PBMCs, obtained from culture after CMV antigen stimulation. The receptor was isolated from a human donor in good health (CMV status not recorded). Some clones in this sample may be carry-over from other donors' samples. The CDR3 DNA is TGTTCACAACCCCGGAGAGATAGCAATCAGCCCCAGCATTTT. It yields the protein CSQPRRDSNQPQHF.